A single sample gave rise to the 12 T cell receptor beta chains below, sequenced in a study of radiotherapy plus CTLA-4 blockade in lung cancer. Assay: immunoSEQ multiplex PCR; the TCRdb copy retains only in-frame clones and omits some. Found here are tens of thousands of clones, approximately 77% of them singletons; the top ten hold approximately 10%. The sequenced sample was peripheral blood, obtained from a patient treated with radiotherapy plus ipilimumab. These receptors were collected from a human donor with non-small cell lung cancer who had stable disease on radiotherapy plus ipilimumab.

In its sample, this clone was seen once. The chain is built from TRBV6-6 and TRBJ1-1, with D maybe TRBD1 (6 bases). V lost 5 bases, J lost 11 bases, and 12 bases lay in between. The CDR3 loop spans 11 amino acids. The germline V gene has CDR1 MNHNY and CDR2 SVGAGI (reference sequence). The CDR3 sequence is CASSQRGGAFF. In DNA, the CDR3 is TGTGCCAGCAGTCAGAGGGGGGGGGCTTTCTTT.

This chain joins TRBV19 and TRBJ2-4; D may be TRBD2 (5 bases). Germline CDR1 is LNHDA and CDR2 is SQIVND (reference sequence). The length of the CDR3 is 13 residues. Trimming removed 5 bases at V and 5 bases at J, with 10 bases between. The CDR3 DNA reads TGTGCCAGTAGTCGGACTCAAGAAAACATTCAGTACTTC. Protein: CASSRTQENIQYF.

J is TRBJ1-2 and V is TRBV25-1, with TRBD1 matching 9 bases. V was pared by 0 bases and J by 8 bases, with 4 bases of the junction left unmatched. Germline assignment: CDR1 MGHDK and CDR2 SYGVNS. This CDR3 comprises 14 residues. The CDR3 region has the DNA TGTGCCAGCAGTGAATATCGACAGGGGGGCGGCTACACCTTC. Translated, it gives CASSEYRQGGGYTF.

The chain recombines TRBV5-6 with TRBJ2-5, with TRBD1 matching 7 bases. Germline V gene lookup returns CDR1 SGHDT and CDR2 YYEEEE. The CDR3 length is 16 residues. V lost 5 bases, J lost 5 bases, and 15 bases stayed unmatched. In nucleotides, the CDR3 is TGTGCCAGCAGACCCGAACCGGCACAGGGGAGTGAGACCCAGTACTTC. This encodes CASRPEPAQGSETQYF.

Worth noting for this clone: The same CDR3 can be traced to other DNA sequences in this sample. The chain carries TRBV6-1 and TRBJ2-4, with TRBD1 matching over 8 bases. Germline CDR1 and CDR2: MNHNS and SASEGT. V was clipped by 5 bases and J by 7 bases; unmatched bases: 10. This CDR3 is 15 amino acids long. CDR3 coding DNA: TGTGCCAGCAGTACGTCAGGGGGCTGGGGGAACATTCAGTACTTC. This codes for CASSTSGGWGNIQYF.

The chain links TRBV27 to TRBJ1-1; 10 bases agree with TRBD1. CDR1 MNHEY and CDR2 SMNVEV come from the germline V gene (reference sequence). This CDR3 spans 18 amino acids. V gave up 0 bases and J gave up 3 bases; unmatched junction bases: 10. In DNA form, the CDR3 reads TGTGCCAGCAGTTTATCGCCTTTTGGACAGGGGGGATACACTGAAGCTTTCTTT. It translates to CASSLSPFGQGGYTEAFF.

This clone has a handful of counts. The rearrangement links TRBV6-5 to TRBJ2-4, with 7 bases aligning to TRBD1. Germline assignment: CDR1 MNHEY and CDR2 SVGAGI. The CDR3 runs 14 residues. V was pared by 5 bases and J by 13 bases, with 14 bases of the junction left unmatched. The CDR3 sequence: CASSQYEDRLSQYF. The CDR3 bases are TGTGCCAGCAGTCAATACGAGGACAGGCTAAGCCAGTACTTC.

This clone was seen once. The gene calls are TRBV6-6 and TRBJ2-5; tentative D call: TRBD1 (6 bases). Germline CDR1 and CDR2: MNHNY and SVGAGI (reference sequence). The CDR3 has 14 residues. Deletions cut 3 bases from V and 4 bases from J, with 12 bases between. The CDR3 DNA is TGTGCCAGCAGTTATTTTGGCAGGGGAGAGACCCAGTACTTC. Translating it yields CASSYFGRGETQYF.

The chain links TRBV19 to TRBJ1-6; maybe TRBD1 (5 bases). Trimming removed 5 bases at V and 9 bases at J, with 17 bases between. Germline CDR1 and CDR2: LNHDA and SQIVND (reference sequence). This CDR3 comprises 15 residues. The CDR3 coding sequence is TGTGCCAGTAGTGTCCAGGGCGTCAGTCCTTCACCCCTCCACTTT. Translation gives CASSVQGVSPSPLHF.

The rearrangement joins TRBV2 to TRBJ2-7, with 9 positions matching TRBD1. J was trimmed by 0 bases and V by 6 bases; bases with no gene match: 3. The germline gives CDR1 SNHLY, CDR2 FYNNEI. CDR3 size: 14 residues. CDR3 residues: CASRATGGSYEQYF. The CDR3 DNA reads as TGTGCCAGCAGAGCGACAGGGGGCTCCTACGAGCAGTACTTC.

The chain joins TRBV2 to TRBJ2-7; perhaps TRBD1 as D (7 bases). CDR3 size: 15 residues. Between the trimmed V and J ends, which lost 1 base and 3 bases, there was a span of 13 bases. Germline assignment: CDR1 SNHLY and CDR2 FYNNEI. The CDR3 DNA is TGTGCCAGCAGTGAAGTCAGCCAGGGGGGCTACGAGCAGTACTTC. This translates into CASSEVSQGGYEQYF.

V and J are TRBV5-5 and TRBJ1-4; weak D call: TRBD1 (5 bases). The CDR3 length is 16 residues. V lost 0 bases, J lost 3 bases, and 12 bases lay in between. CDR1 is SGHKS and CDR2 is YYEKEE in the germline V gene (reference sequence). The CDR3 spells CASSLGAGEANEKLFF. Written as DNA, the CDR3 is TGTGCCAGCAGCTTGGGGGCGGGGGAGGCTAATGAAAAACTGTTTTTT.